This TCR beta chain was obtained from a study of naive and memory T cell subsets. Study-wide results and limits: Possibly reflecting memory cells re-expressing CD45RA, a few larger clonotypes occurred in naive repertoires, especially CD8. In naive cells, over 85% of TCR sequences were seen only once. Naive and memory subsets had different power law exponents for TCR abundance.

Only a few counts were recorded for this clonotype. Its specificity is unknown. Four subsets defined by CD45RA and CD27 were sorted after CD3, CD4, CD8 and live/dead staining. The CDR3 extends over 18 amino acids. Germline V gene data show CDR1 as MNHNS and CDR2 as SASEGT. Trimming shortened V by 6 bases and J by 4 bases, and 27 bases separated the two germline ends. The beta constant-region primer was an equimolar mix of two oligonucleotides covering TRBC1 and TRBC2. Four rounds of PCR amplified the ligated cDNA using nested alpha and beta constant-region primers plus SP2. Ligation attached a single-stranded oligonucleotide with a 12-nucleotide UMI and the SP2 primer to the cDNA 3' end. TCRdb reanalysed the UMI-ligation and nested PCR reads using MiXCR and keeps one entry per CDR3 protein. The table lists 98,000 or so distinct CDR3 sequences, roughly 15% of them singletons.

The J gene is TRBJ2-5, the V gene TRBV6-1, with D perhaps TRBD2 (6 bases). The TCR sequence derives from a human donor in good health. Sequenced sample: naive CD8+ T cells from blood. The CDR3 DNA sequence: TGTGCCAGCAGCCTCGATATATTGGTCCGCGGGACGGCAGAGACCCAGTACTTC. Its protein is CASSLDILVRGTAETQYF.